This T cell receptor (beta chain) was sequenced for a study of regulatory T cells in long-lasting Graves disease. Points from the study as a whole: Sample size was small, which may have lowered accuracy. New patients shared fewer than 1,000 public clonotypes, and persistent patients shared more, with fewer than 3,500.

V shed 2 bases and J shed 6 bases, with 11 bases lying between them. The CDR3 covers 14 residues. Germline V gene data show CDR1 as SGHRS and CDR2 as YFSETQ. Through Arm-PCR of CDR3 regions and iRepertoire HTBI primers, TCR beta libraries were built. TCRdb passed the multiplex PCR reads through MiXCR, listing each CDR3 protein once. This table has about 330,000 distinct CDR3 sequences, around 16% appearing once. Stated time point: newly diagnosed GD, antithyroid drugs for less than 3 months. The authors made the TCR library using RNA they extracted from PBMCs. Xi'an, China, was home to the endocrinology department that provided patients. Comment on this clonotype: Its antigen is as yet unknown.

These data were likewise used in another study, on T cells in Graves' hyperthyroidism and ophthalmopathy. That paper states: Among clonotypes expanded in thyroid above 0.001, most were also found in blood.

J is TRBJ2-2 and V is TRBV5-1; either TRBD1 or TRBD2 may supply D (5 bases each). Sequenced here: peripheral blood mononuclear cells (PBMCs), sampled at new diagnosis, from a patient treated with antithyroid drugs. The clonotype was recovered from a woman between 18 and 29 years old with Graves disease. CDR3 amino acids: CASSFEGPPGELFF. CDR3 DNA: TGCGCCAGCAGCTTTGAGGGACCCCCCGGGGAGCTGTTTTTT.